One T cell receptor beta chain is described in this entry. This sample stems from a study of CD8 T cells in Susac syndrome. The CDR3 contains 12 residues. Deletions cut 7 bases from V and 7 bases from J, with 10 bases between. The germline V gene has CDR1 SGHAT and CDR2 FQNNGV. Random hexamers were used to reverse transcribe an amount of about 0.45 to 1 ug RNA. Across 54 Vbeta and 13 Jbeta, immunoSEQ multiplex PCR amplified TCR beta CDR3. TCRdb called the immunoSEQ multiplex PCR reads again in MiXCR, with one record for every CDR3 protein. The table has approximately 120,000 distinct CDR3 sequences, over 90% seen once; the top ten hold roughly 0.32%.

Sequencing input: CD8+ T cells from PBMCs. J is TRBJ1-4 and V is TRBV11-2; possible D gene TRBD1, 5 bases. This clonotype was sampled from a human donor with multiple sclerosis. In nucleotides, the CDR3 is TGTGCCAGCACCCCGGGGGGTGAAAAACTGTTTTTT. Its translation: CASTPGGEKLFF.